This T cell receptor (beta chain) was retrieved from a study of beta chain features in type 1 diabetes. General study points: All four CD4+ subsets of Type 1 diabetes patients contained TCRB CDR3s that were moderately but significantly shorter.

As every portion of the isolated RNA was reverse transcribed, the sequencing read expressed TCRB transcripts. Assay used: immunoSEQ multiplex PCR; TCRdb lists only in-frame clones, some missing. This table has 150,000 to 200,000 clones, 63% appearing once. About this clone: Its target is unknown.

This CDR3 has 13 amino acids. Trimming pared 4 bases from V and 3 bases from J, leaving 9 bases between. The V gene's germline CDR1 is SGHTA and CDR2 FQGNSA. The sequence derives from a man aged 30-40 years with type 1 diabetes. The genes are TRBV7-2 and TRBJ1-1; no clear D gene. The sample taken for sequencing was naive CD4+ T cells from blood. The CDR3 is CASSWAGDTEAFF. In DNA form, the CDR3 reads TGTGCCAGCAGCTGGGCCGGGGACACTGAAGCTTTCTTT.